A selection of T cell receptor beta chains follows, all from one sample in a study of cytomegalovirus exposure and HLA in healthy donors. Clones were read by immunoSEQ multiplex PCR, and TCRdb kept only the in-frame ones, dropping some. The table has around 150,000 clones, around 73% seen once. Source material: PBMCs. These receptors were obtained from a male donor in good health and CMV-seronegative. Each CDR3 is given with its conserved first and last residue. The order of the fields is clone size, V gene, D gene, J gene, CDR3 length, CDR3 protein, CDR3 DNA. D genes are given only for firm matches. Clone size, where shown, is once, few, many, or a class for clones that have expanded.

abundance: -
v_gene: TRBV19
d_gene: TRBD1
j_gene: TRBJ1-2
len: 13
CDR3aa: CASRKTGTYGYTF
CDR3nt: TGTGCCAGTAGAAAGACAGGGACCTATGGCTACACCTTC

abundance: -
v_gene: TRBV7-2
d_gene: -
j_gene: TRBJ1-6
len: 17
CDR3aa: CASSSAPQSSYNSPLHF
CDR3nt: TGTGCCAGCAGCTCGGCCCCACAGAGCTCCTATAATTCACCCCTCCACTTT

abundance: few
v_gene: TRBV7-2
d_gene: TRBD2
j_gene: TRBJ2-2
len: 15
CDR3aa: CASRPGLGWSGELFF
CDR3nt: TGTGCCAGCAGACCCGGACTAGGTTGGTCCGGGGAGCTGTTTTTT

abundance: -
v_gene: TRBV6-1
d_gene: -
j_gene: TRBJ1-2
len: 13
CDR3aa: CASREGLTYGYTF
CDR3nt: TGTGCCAGCAGGGAGGGACTAACCTATGGCTACACCTTC

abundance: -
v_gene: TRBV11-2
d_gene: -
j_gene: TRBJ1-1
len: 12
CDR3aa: CASSFRGTEAFF
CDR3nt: TGTGCCAGCAGCTTTAGGGGGACTGAAGCTTTCTTT

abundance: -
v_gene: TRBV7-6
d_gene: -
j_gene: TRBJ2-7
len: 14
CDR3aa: CASSLAGVGGEQYF
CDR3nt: TGTGCCAGCAGCTTAGCGGGAGTCGGTGGCGAGCAGTACTTC

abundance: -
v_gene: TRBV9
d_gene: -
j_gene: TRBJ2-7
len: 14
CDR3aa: CASSVSGESYEQYF
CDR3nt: TGTGCCAGCAGCGTTAGCGGAGAATCCTACGAGCAGTACTTC

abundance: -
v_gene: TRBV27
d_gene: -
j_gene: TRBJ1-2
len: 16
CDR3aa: CASSLTSRFANYGYTF
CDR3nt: TGTGCCAGCAGTTTAACTTCGAGGTTCGCTAACTATGGCTACACCTTC

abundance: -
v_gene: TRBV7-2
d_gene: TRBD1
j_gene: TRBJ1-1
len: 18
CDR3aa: CASSPYPLQGVMDTEAFF
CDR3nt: TGTGCCAGCAGCCCCTACCCACTACAGGGGGTGATGGACACTGAAGCTTTCTTT

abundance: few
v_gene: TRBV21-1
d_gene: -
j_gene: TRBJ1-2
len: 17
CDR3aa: CASSSPLLQGLVYGYTF
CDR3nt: TGTGCCAGCAGCTCGCCCCTGCTTCAGGGGCTGGTCTATGGCTACACCTTC

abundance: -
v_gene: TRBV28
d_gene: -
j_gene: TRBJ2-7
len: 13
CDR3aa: CASSSGTQYEQYF
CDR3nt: TGTGCCAGCAGTTCGGGGACACAGTACGAGCAGTACTTC

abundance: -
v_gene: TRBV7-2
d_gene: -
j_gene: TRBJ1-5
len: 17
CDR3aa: CASSLARDQWSNQPQHF
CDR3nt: TGTGCCAGCAGCTTAGCACGGGATCAGTGGAGCAATCAGCCCCAGCATTTT

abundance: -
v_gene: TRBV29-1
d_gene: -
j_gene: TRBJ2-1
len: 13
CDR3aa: CSVDDTGMGEQFF
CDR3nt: TGCAGCGTTGATGACACAGGGATGGGTGAGCAGTTCTTC

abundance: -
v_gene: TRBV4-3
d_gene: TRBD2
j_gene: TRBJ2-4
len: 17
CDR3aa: CASSQDSAGGPKNIQYF
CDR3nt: TGCGCCAGCAGCCAAGATTCAGCGGGGGGGCCCAAAAACATTCAGTACTTC

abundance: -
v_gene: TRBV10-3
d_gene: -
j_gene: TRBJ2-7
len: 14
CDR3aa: CAISELGPSAEQYF
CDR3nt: TGTGCCATCAGCGAGTTGGGCCCTAGCGCCGAGCAGTACTTC